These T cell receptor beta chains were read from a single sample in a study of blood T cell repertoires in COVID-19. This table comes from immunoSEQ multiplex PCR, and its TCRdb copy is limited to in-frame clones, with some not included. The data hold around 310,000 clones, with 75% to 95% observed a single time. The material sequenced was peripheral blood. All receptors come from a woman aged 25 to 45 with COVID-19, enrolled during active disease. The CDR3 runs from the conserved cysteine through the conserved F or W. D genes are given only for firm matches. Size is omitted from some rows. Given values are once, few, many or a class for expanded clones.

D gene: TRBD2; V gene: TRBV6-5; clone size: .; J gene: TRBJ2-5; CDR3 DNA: TGTGCCAGCAAACTAGCGGGCCCCCAAGAGACCCAGTACTTC; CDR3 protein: CASKLAGPQETQYF
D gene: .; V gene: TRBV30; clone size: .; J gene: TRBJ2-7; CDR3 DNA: TGTGCCTGGAGCGCCCAGGGGTACGAGCAGTACTTC; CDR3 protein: CAWSAQGYEQYF
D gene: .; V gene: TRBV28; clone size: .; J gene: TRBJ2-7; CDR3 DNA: TGTGCCAGCAGTTTAGGAGGGGTTACCTACGAGCAGTACTTC; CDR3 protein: CASSLGGVTYEQYF
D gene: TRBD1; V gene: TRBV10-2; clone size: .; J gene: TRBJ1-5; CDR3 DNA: TGCGCCAGCAGTGATGCAGGGGGAAACAATCAGCCCCAGCATTTT; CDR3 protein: CASSDAGGNNQPQHF
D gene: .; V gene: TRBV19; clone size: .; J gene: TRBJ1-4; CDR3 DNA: TGTGCCAGCGGGGAAGGCGAAAAACTGTTTTTT; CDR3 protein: CASGEGEKLFF
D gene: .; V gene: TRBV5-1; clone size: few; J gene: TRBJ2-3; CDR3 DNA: TGCGCCAGCAGCGATGGGCAGCACTTCACAGATACGCAGTATTTT; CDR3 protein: CASSDGQHFTDTQYF
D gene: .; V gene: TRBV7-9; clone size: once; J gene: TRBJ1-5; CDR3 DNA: TGTGCCAGCAGCTATGGACAGTTTTATCAGCCCCAGCATTTT; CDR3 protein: CASSYGQFYQPQHF
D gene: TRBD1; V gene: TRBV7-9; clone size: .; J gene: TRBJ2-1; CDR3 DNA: TGTGCCAGCAGCTTAGGACAGGGGCCGTTCTTC; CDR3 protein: CASSLGQGPFF
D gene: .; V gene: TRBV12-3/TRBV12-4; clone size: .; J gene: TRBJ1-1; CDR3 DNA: TGTGCCAGCAGTTTAATGGGGAGAGCAGCTTTCTTT; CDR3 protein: CASSLMGRAAFF
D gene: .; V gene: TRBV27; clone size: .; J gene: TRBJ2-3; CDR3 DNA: TGTGCCAGCAGTTTAGGGACACCTCGCACAGATACGCAGTATTTT; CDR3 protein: CASSLGTPRTDTQYF
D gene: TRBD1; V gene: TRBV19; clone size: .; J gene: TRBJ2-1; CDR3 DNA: TGTGCCAGTAGTATCTTCGCAGGGGGCAATGAGCAGTTCTTC; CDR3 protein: CASSIFAGGNEQFF
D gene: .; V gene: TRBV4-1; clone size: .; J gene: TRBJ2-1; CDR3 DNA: TGCGCCAGCAGCCAAGGACAGTTTGAAAATGAGCAGTTCTTC; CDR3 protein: CASSQGQFENEQFF
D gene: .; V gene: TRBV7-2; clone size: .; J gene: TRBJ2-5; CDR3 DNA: TGTGCCAGCAGCTCGACTCCAAAAGAGACCCAGTACTTC; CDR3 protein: CASSSTPKETQYF
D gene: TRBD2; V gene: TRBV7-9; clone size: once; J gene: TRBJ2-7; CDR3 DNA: TGTGCCAGCACCTTAGCGGGAGGGTCCTACGAGCAGTACTTC; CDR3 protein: CASTLAGGSYEQYF
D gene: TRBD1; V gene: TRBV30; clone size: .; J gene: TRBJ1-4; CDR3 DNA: TGTGCCTGGAGTGTAGGGGGCCCGGAAAAACTGTTTTTT; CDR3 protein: CAWSVGGPEKLFF
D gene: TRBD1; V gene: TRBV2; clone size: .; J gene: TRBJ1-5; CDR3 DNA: TGTGCCAGCAGGCCCGGGACAGGGTCCCTTCAGCCCCAGCATTTT; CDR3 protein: CASRPGTGSLQPQHF
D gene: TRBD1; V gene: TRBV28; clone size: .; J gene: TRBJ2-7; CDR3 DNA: TGTGCCAGCAGCCGGGGGGACAGGGTTGTAACCTACGAGCAGTACTTC; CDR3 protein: CASSRGDRVVTYEQYF
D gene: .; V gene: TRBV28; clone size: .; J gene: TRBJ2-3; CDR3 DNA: TGTGCCAGCATCCCAAGCCCCCTCTCAGATACGCAGTATTTT; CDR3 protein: CASIPSPLSDTQYF
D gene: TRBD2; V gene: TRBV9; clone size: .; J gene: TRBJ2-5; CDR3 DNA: TGTGCCAGCAGCACCGGGACTAGCGGGGGGGATGGGACCCAGTACTTC; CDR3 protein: CASSTGTSGGDGTQYF
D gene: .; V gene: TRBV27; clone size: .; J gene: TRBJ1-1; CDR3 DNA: TGTGCCAGCAGTCTAACGACAGGGAACACTGAAGCTTTCTTT; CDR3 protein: CASSLTTGNTEAFF